The TCR beta chain under discussion was sequenced for a study of vaccination and CD4 T cells after COVID-19. Study at large: Between diagnosis and the drawing of post-COVID samples lay a median 101 days (range 35 to 161).

A single record per CDR3 protein comes from TCRdb applying MiXCR to the PCR reads. The data show about 21,000 distinct CDR3 sequences, approximately 57% seen once. A remark on this clonotype: Its cognate antigen is unknown.

Germline CDR1 is MGHRA and CDR2 is YSYEKL. V was cut by 0 bases and J by 2 bases, with 15 bases left in between. The length of the CDR3 is 17 residues. Regarding the study as a whole: A nonsignificant median increase from 21 to 38 SARS-CoV-2-reactive clonotypes was observed.

V and J are TRBV4-1 and TRBJ2-3; D not certain. This TCR came from a human donor who had recovered from COVID-19. The sequenced sample was CD4+ T cells from blood, obtained before SARS-CoV-2 vaccination. The CDR3 sequence is CASSQDGLTGYTDTQYF. The DNA for the CDR3 is TGCGCCAGCAGCCAAGATGGCCTGACTGGTTACACAGATACGCAGTATTTT.